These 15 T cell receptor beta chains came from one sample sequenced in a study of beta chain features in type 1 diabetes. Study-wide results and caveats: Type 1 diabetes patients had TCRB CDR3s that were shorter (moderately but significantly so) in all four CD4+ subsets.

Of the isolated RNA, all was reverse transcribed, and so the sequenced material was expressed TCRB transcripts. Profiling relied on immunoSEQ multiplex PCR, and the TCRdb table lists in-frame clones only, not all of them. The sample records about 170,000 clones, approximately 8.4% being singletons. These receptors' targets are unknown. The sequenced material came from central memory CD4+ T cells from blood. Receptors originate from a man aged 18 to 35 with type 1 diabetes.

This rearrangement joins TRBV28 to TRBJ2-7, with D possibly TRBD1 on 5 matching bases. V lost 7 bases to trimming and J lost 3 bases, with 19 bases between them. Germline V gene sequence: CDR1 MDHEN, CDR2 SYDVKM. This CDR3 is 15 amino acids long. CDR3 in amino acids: CASKGPQVGVYEQYF. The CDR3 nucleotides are TGTGCCAGCAAGGGGCCCCAGGTAGGGGTCTACGAGCAGTACTTC.

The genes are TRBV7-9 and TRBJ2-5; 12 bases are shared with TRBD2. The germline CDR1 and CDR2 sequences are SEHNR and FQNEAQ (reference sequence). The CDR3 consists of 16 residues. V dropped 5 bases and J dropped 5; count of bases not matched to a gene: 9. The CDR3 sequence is CASSTRLAGEGETQYF. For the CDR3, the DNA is TGTGCCAGCAGCACGCGACTAGCGGGGGAGGGGGAGACCCAGTACTTC.

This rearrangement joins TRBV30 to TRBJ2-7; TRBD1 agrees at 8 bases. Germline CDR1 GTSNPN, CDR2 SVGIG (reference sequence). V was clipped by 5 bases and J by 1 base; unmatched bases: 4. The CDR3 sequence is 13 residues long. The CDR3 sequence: CAWLRQGSYEQYF. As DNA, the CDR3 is TGTGCCTGGCTACGACAGGGGTCCTACGAGCAGTACTTC.

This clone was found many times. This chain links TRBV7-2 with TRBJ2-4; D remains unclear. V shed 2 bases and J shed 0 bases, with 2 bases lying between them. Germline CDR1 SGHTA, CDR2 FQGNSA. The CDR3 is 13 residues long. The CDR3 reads CASSLLAKNIQYF. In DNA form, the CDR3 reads TGTGCCAGCAGCTTACTAGCCAAAAACATTCAGTACTTC.

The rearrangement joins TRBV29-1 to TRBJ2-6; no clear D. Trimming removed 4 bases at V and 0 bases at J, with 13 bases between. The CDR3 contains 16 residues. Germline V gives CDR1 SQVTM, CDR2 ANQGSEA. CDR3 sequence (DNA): TGCAGCGTTGTGTGGGCTTGGCACTCTGGGGCCAACGTCCTGACTTTC. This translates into CSVVWAWHSGANVLTF.

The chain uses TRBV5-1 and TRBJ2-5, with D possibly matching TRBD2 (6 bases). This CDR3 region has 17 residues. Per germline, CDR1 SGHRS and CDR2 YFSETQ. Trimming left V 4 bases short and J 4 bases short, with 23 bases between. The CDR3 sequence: CASSPTLANRVAETQYF. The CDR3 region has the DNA TGCGCCAGCAGCCCCACCCTAGCGAATAGAGTGGCAGAGACCCAGTACTTC.

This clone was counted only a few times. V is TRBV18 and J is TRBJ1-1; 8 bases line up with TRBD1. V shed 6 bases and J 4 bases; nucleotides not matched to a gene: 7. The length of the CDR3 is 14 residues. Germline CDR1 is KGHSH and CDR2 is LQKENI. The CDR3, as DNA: TGTGCCAGCTCGGCAGGACAGGGTGGCACTGAAGCTTTCTTT. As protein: CASSAGQGGTEAFF.

This CDR3 reads CASSYLREYGYTF. The CDR3 bases are TGTGCCAGCAGTTACCTTAGGGAGTACGGCTACACCTTC. The chain is built from TRBV6-6 and TRBJ1-2; D is unresolved. CDR3 length equals 13 residues. V was shortened by 2 bases and J by 8 bases, with 12 bases between the two germline ends. In germline, CDR1 is MNHNY, CDR2 SVGAGI (reference sequence).

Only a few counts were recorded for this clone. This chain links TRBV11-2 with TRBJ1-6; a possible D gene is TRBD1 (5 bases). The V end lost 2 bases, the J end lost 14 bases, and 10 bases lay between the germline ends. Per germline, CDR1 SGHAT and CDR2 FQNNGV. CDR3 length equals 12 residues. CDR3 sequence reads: CASSLRGTALHF. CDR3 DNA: TGTGCCAGCAGCTTACGGGGGACGGCCCTCCACTTT.

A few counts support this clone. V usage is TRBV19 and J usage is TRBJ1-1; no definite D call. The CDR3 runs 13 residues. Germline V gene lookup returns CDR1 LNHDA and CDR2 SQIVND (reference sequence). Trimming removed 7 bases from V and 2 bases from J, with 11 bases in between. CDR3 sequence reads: CASTGEENTEAFF. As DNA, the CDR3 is TGTGCCAGTACTGGCGAGGAAAACACTGAAGCTTTCTTT.

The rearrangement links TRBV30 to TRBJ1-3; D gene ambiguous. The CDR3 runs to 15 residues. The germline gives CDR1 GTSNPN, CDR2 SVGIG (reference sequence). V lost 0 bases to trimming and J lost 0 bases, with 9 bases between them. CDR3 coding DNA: TGTGCCTGGAGTGTAAACAGTAACTCTGGAAACACCATATATTTT. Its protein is CAWSVNSNSGNTIYF.

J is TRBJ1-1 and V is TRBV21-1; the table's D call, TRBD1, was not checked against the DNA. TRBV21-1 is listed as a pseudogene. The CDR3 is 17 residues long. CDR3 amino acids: CASSTPNEDRGHTEAFF. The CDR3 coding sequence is TGTGCCAGCAGCACCCCCAATGAGGACAGGGGGCACACTGAAGCTTTCTTT.

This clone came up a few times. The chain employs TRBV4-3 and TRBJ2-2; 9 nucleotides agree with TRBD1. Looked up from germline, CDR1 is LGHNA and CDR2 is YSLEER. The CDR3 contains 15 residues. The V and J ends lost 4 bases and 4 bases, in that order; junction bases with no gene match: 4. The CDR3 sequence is CASSRQGGTTGELFF. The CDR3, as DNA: TGCGCCAGCAGCCGACAGGGGGGTACCACCGGGGAGCTGTTTTTT.

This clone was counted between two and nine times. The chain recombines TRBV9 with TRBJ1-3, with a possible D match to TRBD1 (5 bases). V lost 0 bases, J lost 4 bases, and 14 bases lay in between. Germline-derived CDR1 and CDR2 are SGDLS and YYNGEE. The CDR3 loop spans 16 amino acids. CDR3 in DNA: TGTGCCAGCAGCGTAGGATCAGGGTTTAGGGGAAACACCATATATTTT. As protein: CASSVGSGFRGNTIYF.

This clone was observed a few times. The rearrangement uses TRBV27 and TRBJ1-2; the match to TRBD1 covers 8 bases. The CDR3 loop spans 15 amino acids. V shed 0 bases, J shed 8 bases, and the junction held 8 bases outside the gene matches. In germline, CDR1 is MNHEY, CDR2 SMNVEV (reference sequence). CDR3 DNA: TGTGCCAGCAGTTTATCGTACCAGGGGGCTAGGGGCTACACCTTC. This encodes CASSLSYQGARGYTF.